This T cell receptor beta chain comes out of a study of cytomegalovirus exposure and HLA in healthy donors. Notes on the study in general: Later on, an analysis found that several of the most significant clusters appeared to be linked to common viral pathogens, which included parvovirus B19.

PCR employed 60 Vbeta and 13 Jbeta primers. Clones were sequenced by immunoSEQ multiplex PCR, and TCRdb holds only the in-frame ones, with some missing. The sample consists of roughly 140,000 clones, 65% to 85% of them appearing once. The V end lost 2 bases, the J end lost 5 bases, and 13 bases lay between the germline ends. CDR3 length: 14 residues. The germline gives CDR1 GTSNPN, CDR2 SVGIG (reference sequence). Comments on this clone: What it recognizes is unknown.

The sequenced sample was PBMCs. This receptor was taken from a woman aged 40 to 50 in good health and CMV-seropositive. This sequence joins TRBV30 and TRBJ1-5, with D tentatively TRBD1 (6 bases). This chain's CDR3 is CAWSITGYDQPQHF. The CDR3 nucleotides read TGTGCCTGGAGTATCACAGGGTACGATCAGCCCCAGCATTTT. Together with reference TRBV30 and TRBJ1-5, the CDR3 gives the full variable domain: SQTIHQWPATLVQPVGSPLSLECTVEGTSNPNLYWYRQAAGRGLQLLFYSVGIGQISSEVPQNLSASRPQDRQFILSSKKLLLSDSGFYLCAWSITGYDQPQHFGDGTRLSIL.